These 20 T cell receptor beta chains originate from one sample sequenced in a study of cytomegalovirus exposure and HLA in healthy donors. The method was immunoSEQ multiplex PCR; TCRdb's version includes in-frame clones alone and lacks a portion of them. The sample has about 260,000 clones; 90% are singletons. Input material: PBMCs. These receptors were obtained from a woman in her 30s in good health and CMV-seronegative.

The chain carries TRBV27 and TRBJ1-2, with 8 positions matching TRBD1. CDR1 MNHEY and CDR2 SMNVEV come from the germline V gene (reference sequence). The CDR3 covers 14 residues. V was pared by 3 bases and J by 4 bases, with 4 bases of the junction left unmatched. Here the CDR3 reads CASSFSGGGYGYTF. CDR3 sequence (DNA): TGTGCCAGCAGTTTTTCAGGGGGCGGCTATGGCTACACCTTC.

The rearrangement joins TRBV2 to TRBJ1-5; 7 bases map to TRBD1. Germline CDR1 reads SNHLY; CDR2 reads FYNNEI. This CDR3 spans 14 amino acids. The trim removed 6 bases at V and 6 bases at J, leaving 8 bases unmatched. This CDR3 is CASRGQMAGQPQHF. The CDR3 DNA reads TGTGCCAGCAGGGGACAGATGGCTGGTCAGCCCCAGCATTTT.

The CDR3 sequence: CASSQGTADGYTF. In nucleotides, the CDR3 is TGCGCCAGCAGCCAAGGGACAGCCGATGGCTACACCTTC. The rearrangement joins TRBV4-3 to TRBJ1-2; D might be TRBD1 (6 bases). The CDR3 is 13 amino acids. V was pared by 1 base and J by 6 bases, with 9 bases between. Germline V gene data show CDR1 as LGHNA and CDR2 as YSLEER.

The chain recombines TRBV4-2 with TRBJ1-5; TRBD1 is a possible D gene (5 bases). V was shortened by 8 bases and J by 0 bases, with 14 bases between the two germline ends. The CDR3 runs 15 residues. The germline CDR1 and CDR2 sequences are LGHNA and YNFKEQ. The CDR3 bases are TGTGCCAGCCGTCAAGGGACTTATAGCAATCAGCCCCAGCATTTT. Translating it yields CASRQGTYSNQPQHF.

This clone turned up a few times. The chain couples TRBV27 to TRBJ2-7; D perhaps matches TRBD1 (7 bases). The V and J ends lost 8 bases and 4 bases respectively, with 15 bases between them. In germline, CDR1 is MNHEY, CDR2 SMNVEV (reference sequence). The CDR3 totals 13 residues. The CDR3 region is CASAGQSGYEQYF. DNA of the CDR3: TGTGCCAGCGCGGGACAGTCCGGATACGAGCAGTACTTC.

This clone occurred a few times. The V gene is TRBV4-3, the J gene TRBJ2-7; D uncertain. With 4 bases removed from V and 3 bases from J, the gap between germline ends came to 10 bases. Germline-derived CDR1 and CDR2 are LGHNA and YSLEER. The CDR3 contains 13 residues. The DNA for the CDR3 is TGCGCCAGCAGCCCGTTAACTGGCTACGAGCAGTACTTC. Encoded protein: CASSPLTGYEQYF.

This sequence joins TRBV7-9 and TRBJ2-7; 10 nucleotides line up with TRBD2. Per germline, CDR1 SEHNR and CDR2 FQNEAQ (reference sequence). V trimming: 3 bases; J trimming: 2 bases; junction bases outside the gene matches: 7. This CDR3 is built from 16 residues. For the CDR3, the DNA is TGTGCCAGCAGCTTGGACGGGACTAGCGCACCCTACGAGCAGTACTTC. Protein sequence: CASSLDGTSAPYEQYF.

Concerning this clone: One end of the junction does not line up with germline, which may come from a read error. As DNA, the CDR3 is TGTGCAAGCACAGGGTCTAGCACAGATACGCAGTATTTT. Protein product: CASTGSSTDTQYF. The V call is TRBV25-1, the J call TRBJ2-3, with D possibly being TRBD1 (6 bases). This CDR3 has 13 residues. CDR1 is MGHDK and CDR2 is SYGVNS in the germline V gene.

This clone came up once. V is TRBV28 and J is TRBJ1-1; D gene uncertain. This CDR3 has 14 residues. The germline V gene has CDR1 MDHEN and CDR2 SYDVKM. V shed 3 bases and J shed 1 base, with 9 bases lying between them. The CDR3 nucleotides are TGTGCCAGCAGTTTTCTTACACCGAACACTGAAGCTTTCTTT. Translation: CASSFLTPNTEAFF.

The chain has TRBV30 and TRBJ2-3; 7 positions match TRBD1. The CDR3 is made up of 16 amino acids. J gave up 4 bases and V 0 bases, and 10 bases lay outside the gene matches. Germline CDR1 GTSNPN, CDR2 SVGIG (reference sequence). CDR3 nucleotides: TGTGCCTGGAGTGTACTAGGCAGGGGGTTCCCAGATACGCAGTATTTT. Amino acid sequence: CAWSVLGRGFPDTQYF.

V and J are TRBV2 and TRBJ2-5, with TRBD1 identical over 8 bases. V lost 6 bases, J lost 12 bases, and 9 bases stayed unmatched. Germline V gene lookup returns CDR1 SNHLY and CDR2 FYNNEI. This CDR3 is 12 amino acids long. CDR3: CASRYRDRPEYF. CDR3 in DNA: TGTGCCAGCAGATACCGGGACAGGCCAGAGTACTTC.

This chain links TRBV6-5 with TRBJ2-5; D perhaps matches TRBD2 (6 bases). The germline V gene has CDR1 MNHEY and CDR2 SVGAGI. Trimming cost V 0 bases and J 7 bases, with 12 bases left between them. The CDR3 covers 14 residues. CDR3 residues: CASSYSGDSRTQYF. In DNA form, the CDR3 reads TGTGCCAGCAGTTACTCCGGGGACTCAAGGACCCAGTACTTC.

This chain connects TRBV18 to TRBJ2-3, with 10 bases matching TRBD2. Germline lookup yields CDR1 KGHSH and CDR2 LQKENI. This CDR3 spans 14 amino acids. Trimming cost V 5 bases and J 3 bases; bases outside gene matches: 2. The CDR3 bases are TGTGCCAGCTCAACACTAGCGGGGACAGATACGCAGTATTTT. Its translation is CASSTLAGTDTQYF. Together with reference TRBV18 and TRBJ2-3, the CDR3 gives the full variable domain: NAGVMQNPRHLVRRRGQEARLRCSPMKGHSHVYWYRQLPEEGLKFMVYLQKENIIDESGMPKERFSAEFPKEGPSILRIQQVVRGDSAAYFCASSTLAGTDTQYFGPGTRLTVL.

The rearrangement joins TRBV11-2 to TRBJ2-4; 7 bases agree with TRBD2. J lost 6 bases, V lost 4 bases, and 6 bases had no gene match. The CDR3 spans 14 residues. From germline, CDR1 is SGHAT and CDR2 FQNNGV. CDR3 residues: CASSSGGLRNIQYF. The CDR3 DNA is TGTGCCAGCAGCTCGGGGGGTCTTAGAAACATTCAGTACTTC.

V is TRBV11-2 and J is TRBJ2-7; tentatively, D is TRBD1 (5 bases). CDR1 SGHAT and CDR2 FQNNGV come from the germline V gene. The CDR3 has 14 amino acids. V was pared by 1 base and J by 3 bases, with 10 bases between. The chain's CDR3 is CASSLGMGLYEQYF. The CDR3 DNA reads as TGTGCCAGCAGCTTAGGGATGGGGCTCTACGAGCAGTACTTC.

This rearrangement joins TRBV7-2 to TRBJ1-2, with TRBD1 identical over 7 bases. Germline lookup yields CDR1 SGHTA and CDR2 FQGNSA. CDR3 length: 16 residues. Losses at the gene ends were 5 bases for V and 0 bases for J; bases not matched to a gene: 9. The CDR3 sequence is CASSPSGTAANYGYTF. CDR3 in DNA: TGTGCCAGCAGCCCATCCGGGACAGCTGCTAACTATGGCTACACCTTC.

The chain links TRBV10-2 to TRBJ2-7; D perhaps matches TRBD2 (6 bases). The CDR3 covers 13 residues. Germline lookup yields CDR1 WSHSY and CDR2 SAAADI. V lost 2 bases, J lost 3 bases, and 8 bases lay in between. The CDR3 protein is CASSEGLRYEQYF. For the CDR3, the DNA is TGCGCCAGCAGTGAGGGACTACGCTACGAGCAGTACTTC.

The gene calls are TRBV5-1 and TRBJ1-1; no firm D call. The germline gives CDR1 SGHRS, CDR2 YFSETQ. V shed 4 bases and J shed 6 bases, with 16 bases lying between them. The CDR3 spans 14 residues. CDR3 loop: CASSADTPGAEAFF. CDR3 in DNA: TGCGCCAGCAGCGCTGACACCCCAGGAGCTGAAGCTTTCTTT.

The chain employs TRBV7-2 and TRBJ2-1; 7 bases fit TRBD2. Germline loops: CDR1 SGHTA, CDR2 FQGNSA. This CDR3 contains 18 residues. Trimming at V came to 2 bases and at J to 8 bases, leaving 18 bases not matched to a gene. The CDR3 DNA follows: TGTGCCAGCAGCTTACGTGGGAGGGCCGGTTGGGATCGGTATGAGCAGTTCTTC. This gives the protein CASSLRGRAGWDRYEQFF.

The chain carries TRBV2 and TRBJ2-1, with D hard to call. The length of the CDR3 is 15 residues. Per the germline V gene, CDR1 is SNHLY and CDR2 is FYNNEI. V shed 1 base and J shed 1 base, with 8 bases lying between them. CDR3 region: CASSEELVSYNEQFF. CDR3 sequence (DNA): TGTGCCAGCAGTGAAGAGTTGGTGTCCTACAATGAGCAGTTCTTC.